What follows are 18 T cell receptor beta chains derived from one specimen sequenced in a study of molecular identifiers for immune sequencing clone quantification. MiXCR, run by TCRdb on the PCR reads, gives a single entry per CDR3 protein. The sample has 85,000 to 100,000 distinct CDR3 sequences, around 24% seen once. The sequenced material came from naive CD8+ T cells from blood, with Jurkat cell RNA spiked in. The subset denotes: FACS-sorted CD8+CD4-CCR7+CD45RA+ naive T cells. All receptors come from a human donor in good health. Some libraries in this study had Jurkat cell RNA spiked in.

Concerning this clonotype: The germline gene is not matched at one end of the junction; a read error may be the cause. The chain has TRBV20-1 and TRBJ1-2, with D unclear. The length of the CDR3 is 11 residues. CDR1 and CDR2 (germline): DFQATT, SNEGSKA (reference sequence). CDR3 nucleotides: TGCAGTGTAATAGATAATTATGGCTACCCCTTC. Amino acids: CSVIDNYGYPF.

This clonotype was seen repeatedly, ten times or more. The CDR3 DNA is TGCGCCAGCAGCCAAGATCTTCGCGGGGGGCTTACTGAAGCTTTCTTT. This codes for CASSQDLRGGLTEAFF. V and J are TRBV4-3 and TRBJ1-1, with a weak D call TRBD1 (6 bases). The V end lost 0 bases, the J end lost 5 bases, and 16 bases lay between the germline ends. Germline V gene lookup returns CDR1 LGHNA and CDR2 YSLEER. The CDR3 sequence is 16 residues long.

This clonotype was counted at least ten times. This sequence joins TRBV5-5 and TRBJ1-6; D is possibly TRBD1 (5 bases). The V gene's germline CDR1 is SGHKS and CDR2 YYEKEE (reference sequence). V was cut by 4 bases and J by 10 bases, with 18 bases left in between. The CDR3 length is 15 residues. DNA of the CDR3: TGTGCCAGCAGCGTCGAGGGGACCGAAGAATCACCCCTCCACTTT. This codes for CASSVEGTEESPLHF.

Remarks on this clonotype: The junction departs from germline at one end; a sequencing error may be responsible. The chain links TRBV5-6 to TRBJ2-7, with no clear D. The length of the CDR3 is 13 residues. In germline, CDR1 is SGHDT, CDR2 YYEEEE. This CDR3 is CASSPNPAYGQYF. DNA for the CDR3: TGTGCCAGCAGCCCGAACCCGGCCTACGGGCAGTACTTC.

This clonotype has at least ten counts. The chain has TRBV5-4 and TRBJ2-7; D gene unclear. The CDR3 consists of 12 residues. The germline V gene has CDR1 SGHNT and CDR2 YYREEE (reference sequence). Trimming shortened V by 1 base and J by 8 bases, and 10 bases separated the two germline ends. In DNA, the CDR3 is TGTGCCAGCAGCTTGTCCAGTACTCAGCAGTACTTC. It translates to CASSLSSTQQYF.

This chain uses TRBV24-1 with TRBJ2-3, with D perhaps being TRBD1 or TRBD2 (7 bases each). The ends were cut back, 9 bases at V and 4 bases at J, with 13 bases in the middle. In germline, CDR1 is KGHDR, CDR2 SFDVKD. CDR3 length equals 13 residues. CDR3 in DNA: TGTGCCACCCGGGGAGGGACAGCAGATACGCAGTATTTT. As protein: CATRGGTADTQYF.

CDR3 nucleotide sequence: TGTGCCAGCAGCTTAGCCCCGGGAACAGGGACTGGTGATGAGCAGTTCTTC. Translating it yields CASSLAPGTGTGDEQFF. This chain links TRBV7-9 with TRBJ2-1; D assignment may be TRBD1 or TRBD2 (6 bases each). The CDR3 is made up of 17 amino acids. The V gene's germline CDR1 is SEHNR and CDR2 FQNEAQ (reference sequence). V was clipped by 0 bases and J by 8 bases, with 20 bases between them.

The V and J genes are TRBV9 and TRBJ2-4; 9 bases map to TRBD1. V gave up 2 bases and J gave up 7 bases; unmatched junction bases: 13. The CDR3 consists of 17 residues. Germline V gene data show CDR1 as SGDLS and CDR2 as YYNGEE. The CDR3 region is CASSVSPGTGFLNIQYF. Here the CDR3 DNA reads TGTGCCAGCAGCGTCTCACCCGGGACAGGGTTTCTCAACATTCAGTACTTC.

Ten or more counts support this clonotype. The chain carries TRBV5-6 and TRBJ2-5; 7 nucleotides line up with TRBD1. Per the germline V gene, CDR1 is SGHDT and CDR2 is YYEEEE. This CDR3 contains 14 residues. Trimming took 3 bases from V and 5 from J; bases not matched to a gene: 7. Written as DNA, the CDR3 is TGTGCCAGCAGCTCATTGACAGGGACGGAGACCCAGTACTTC. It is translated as CASSSLTGTETQYF.

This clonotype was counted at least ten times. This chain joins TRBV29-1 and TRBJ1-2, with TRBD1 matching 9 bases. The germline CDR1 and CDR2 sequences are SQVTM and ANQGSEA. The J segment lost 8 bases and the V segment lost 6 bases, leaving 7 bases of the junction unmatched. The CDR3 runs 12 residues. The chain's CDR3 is CSVRDRAAGYTF. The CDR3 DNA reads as TGCAGCGTGCGGGACAGGGCGGCAGGCTACACCTTC. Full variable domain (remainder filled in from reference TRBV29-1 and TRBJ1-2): SAVISQKPSRDICQRGTSLTIQCQVDSQVTMMFWYRQQPGQSLTLIATANQGSEATYESGFVIDKFPISRPNLTFSTLTVSNMSPEDSSIYLCSVRDRAAGYTFGSGTRLTVV.

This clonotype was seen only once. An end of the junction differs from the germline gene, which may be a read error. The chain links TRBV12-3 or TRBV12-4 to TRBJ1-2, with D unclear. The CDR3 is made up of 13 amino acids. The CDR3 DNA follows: TGTCCCAGCAGCCCGAGACGGAACTATGGCTACACCTTC. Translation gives CPSSPRRNYGYTF.

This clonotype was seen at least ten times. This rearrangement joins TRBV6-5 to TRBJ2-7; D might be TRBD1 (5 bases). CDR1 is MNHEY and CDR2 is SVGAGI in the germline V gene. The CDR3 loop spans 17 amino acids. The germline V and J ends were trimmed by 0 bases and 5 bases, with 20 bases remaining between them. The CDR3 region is CASSYSRQGYFGDEQYF. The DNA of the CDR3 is TGTGCCAGCAGTTACTCGCGGCAGGGCTACTTTGGGGACGAGCAGTACTTC.

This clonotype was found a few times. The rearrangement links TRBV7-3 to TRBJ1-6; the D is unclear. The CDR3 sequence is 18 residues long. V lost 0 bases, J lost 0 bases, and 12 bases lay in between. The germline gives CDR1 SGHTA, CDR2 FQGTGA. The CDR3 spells CASSLTVYGSSYNSPLHF. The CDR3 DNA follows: TGTGCCAGCAGCTTAACGGTTTATGGTAGCTCCTATAATTCACCCCTCCACTTT.

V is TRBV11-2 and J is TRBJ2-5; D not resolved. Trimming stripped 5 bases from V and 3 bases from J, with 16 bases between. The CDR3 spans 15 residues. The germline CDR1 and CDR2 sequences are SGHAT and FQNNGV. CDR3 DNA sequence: TGTGCCAGCAGCGCCGCAGGAGTGTTAAAAGAGACCCAGTACTTC. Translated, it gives CASSAAGVLKETQYF.

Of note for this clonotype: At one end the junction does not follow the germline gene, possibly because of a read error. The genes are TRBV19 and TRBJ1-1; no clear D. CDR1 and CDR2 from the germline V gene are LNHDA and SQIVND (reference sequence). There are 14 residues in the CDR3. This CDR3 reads CASSFRTLSTKAFF. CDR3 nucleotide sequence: TGTGCCAGTAGTTTCAGGACTCTGAGCACTAAAGCTTTCTTT.

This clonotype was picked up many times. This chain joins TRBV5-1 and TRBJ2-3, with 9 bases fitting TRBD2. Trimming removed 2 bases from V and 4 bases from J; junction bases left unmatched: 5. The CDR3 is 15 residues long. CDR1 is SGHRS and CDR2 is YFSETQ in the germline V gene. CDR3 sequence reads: CASSFAGGPADTQYF. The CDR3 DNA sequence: TGCGCCAGCAGCTTTGCGGGAGGGCCAGCAGATACGCAGTATTTT. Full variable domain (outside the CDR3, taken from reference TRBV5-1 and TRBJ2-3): KAGVTQTPRYLIKTRGQQVTLSCSPISGHRSVSWYQQTPGQGLQFLFEYFSETQRNKGNFPGRFSGRQFSNSRSEMNVSTLELGDSALYLCASSFAGGPADTQYFGPGTRLTVL.

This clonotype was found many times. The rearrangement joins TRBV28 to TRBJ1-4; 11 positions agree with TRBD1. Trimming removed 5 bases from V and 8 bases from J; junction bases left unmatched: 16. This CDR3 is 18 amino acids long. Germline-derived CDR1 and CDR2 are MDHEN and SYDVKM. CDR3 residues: CASSPPSTRTGGREKLFF. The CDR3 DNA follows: TGTGCCAGCAGTCCCCCATCTACCCGGACAGGGGGCAGGGAAAAACTGTTTTTT.

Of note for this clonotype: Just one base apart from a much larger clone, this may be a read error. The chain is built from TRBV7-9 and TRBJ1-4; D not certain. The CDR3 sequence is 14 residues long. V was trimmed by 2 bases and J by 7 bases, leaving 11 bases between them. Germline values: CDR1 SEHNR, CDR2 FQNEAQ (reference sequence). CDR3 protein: CASSLSTWSEKLFF. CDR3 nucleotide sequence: TGTGCCAGCAGCTTAAGCACTTGGAGTGAAAAACTGTTTTTT. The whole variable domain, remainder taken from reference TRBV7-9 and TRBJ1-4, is DTGVSQNPRHKITKRGQNVTFRCDPISEHNRLYWYRQTLGQGPEFLTYFQNEAQLEKSRLLSDRFSAERPKGSFSTLEIQRTEQGDSAMYLCASSLSTWSEKLFFGSGTQLSVL.